These 7 T cell receptor beta chains were all obtained from the same sample, sequenced in a study of siplizumab effects on memory and regulatory T cells. Sequencing was performed with immunoSEQ multiplex PCR; in TCRdb, only in-frame clones are kept and a portion is missing. The table records about 100,000 clones, 90% to 95% of them present only once. The source material was Tregs sorted from blood. The source is a human donor in good health.

The V and J genes are TRBV28 and TRBJ2-1; D uncertain. CDR1 and CDR2 from the germline V gene are MDHEN and SYDVKM. V dropped 2 bases and J dropped 10 bases, with 15 bases sitting between them. CDR3 length: 14 amino acids. This CDR3 reads CASSLRAGLREQFF. The CDR3, as DNA: TGTGCCAGCAGTTTACGGGCAGGTTTAAGGGAGCAGTTCTTC. The complete variable domain, with remaining parts taken from reference TRBV28 and TRBJ2-1, reads DVKVTQSSRYLVKRTGEKVFLECVQDMDHENMFWYRQDPGLGLRLIYFSYDVKMKEKGDIPEGYSVSREKKERFSLILESASTNQTSMYLCASSLRAGLREQFFGPGTRLTVL.

The chain combines TRBV2 with TRBJ2-7; tentatively, D is TRBD1 (5 bases). The CDR3 is 13 amino acids. V lost 7 bases, J lost 3 bases, and 13 bases lay in between. CDR1 is SNHLY and CDR2 is FYNNEI in the germline V gene. Written as DNA, the CDR3 is TGTGCCAGCATTTTACAGGACCTCTACGAGCAGTACTTC. Its translation: CASILQDLYEQYF.

J is TRBJ2-2 and V is TRBV28, with TRBD2 matching 12 bases. Germline values: CDR1 MDHEN, CDR2 SYDVKM. V trimming: 5 bases; J trimming: 7 bases; junction bases outside the gene matches: 5. The CDR3 contains 15 residues. CDR3 bases: TGTGCCAGCAGTCGACTAGCGGGAGTGGACGGGGAGCTGTTTTTT. Residues: CASSRLAGVDGELFF.

The J gene is TRBJ2-5, the V gene TRBV9; D is unresolved. This CDR3 is built from 14 residues. Germline V gene data show CDR1 as SGDLS and CDR2 as YYNGEE. Between the trimmed V and J ends, which lost 0 bases and 2 bases, there was a span of 8 bases. In nucleotides, the CDR3 is TGTGCCAGCAGCGTAGGCAGCAGGCAAGAGACCCAGTACTTC. Residues: CASSVGSRQETQYF.

This chain connects TRBV5-1 to TRBJ2-5, with 11 bases lining up with TRBD2. The V gene end was trimmed by 0 bases and the J gene end by 2 bases; junction bases not matched to a gene: 12. Germline values: CDR1 SGHRS, CDR2 YFSETQ. The CDR3 loop spans 19 amino acids. The chain's CDR3 is CASSLGVLAGGYLQETQYF. The CDR3 DNA sequence: TGCGCCAGCAGCTTGGGAGTTCTAGCGGGAGGATACCTTCAAGAGACCCAGTACTTC.

The chain is built from TRBV7-9 and TRBJ1-1, with 10 bases lining up with TRBD1. This CDR3 is built from 18 residues. In germline, CDR1 is SEHNR, CDR2 FQNEAQ (reference sequence). The junction had 10 bases not matched to a gene; V was cut back by 3 bases and J by 0 bases. CDR3 residues: CASSLTWTGGTVNTEAFF. CDR3 DNA: TGTGCCAGCAGCTTGACTTGGACAGGGGGTACGGTGAACACTGAAGCTTTCTTT.

This clone was seen a handful of times. V usage is TRBV28 and J usage is TRBJ1-5; no clear D. The V gene's germline CDR1 is MDHEN and CDR2 SYDVKM. V was pared by 7 bases and J by 0 bases, with 4 bases between. The CDR3 runs 12 residues. The CDR3 DNA follows: TGTGCCAGCACCGATAGCAATCAGCCCCAGCATTTT. Its translation: CASTDSNQPQHF.